Given below is one T cell receptor (beta chain) in context. The sample belongs to a study of cytomegalovirus exposure and HLA in healthy donors. The study ran its PCR with 60 Vbeta and 13 Jbeta primers. Sequencing used immunoSEQ multiplex PCR; TCRdb keeps in-frame clones, though not all of them. Among 95,000 to 150,000 clones listed, approximately 80% were seen once. With V trimmed by 7 bases and J by 0 bases, 7 bases remained unmatched. The length of the CDR3 is 18 residues. Germline V lookup: CDR1 WSHSY, CDR2 SAAADI. The genes are TRBV10-2 and TRBJ2-2, with TRBD2 matching over 14 bases. What was sequenced was PBMCs. The sequence was obtained from a man younger than 30 in good health and CMV-seropositive. CDR3: CASKVGLAGGPNTGELFF. The CDR3 DNA is TGCGCCAGCAAGGTTGGACTAGCGGGGGGACCGAACACCGGGGAGCTGTTTTTT.